A single sample gave rise to the 30 T cell receptor beta chains below, sequenced in a study of early T cells in non-severe SARS-CoV-2 infection. TCRdb fed the 5' RACE reads into MiXCR, producing one record per CDR3 protein. The sample has tens of thousands of distinct CDR3 sequences; 12% to 15% are singletons. Sequenced material: whole blood. The receptors originated from an adult who was a healthcare worker with PCR-confirmed SARS-CoV-2 infection or an uninfected control (not recorded which).

Ten or more counts support this clonotype. The CDR3 here is CSARDMPGSYF. The CDR3 DNA follows: TGCAGTGCTAGAGATATGCCGGGCTCTTACTTC. The J gene is TRBJ2-7, the V gene TRBV20-1; no firm D call. This CDR3 spans 11 amino acids. V lost 0 bases and J lost 13, with 13 bases in between. Germline V gene lookup returns CDR1 DFQATT and CDR2 SNEGSKA (reference sequence).

This clonotype was found many times. The CDR3 DNA reads as TGCGCCAGCAGCCAAGAACGGACGAATTACAATGAGCAGTTCTTC. Residues: CASSQERTNYNEQFF. This chain joins TRBV4-1 and TRBJ2-1, with D unclear. Trimming left V 0 bases short and J 4 bases short, with 10 bases between. Germline V lookup: CDR1 MGHRA, CDR2 YSYEKL. CDR3 size: 15 residues.

The sample holds a few counts of this clonotype. This rearrangement joins TRBV7-2 to TRBJ2-3, with 10 bases aligning to TRBD2. The CDR3 extends over 18 amino acids. V shed 1 base and J 0 bases; nucleotides not matched to a gene: 7. Germline assignment: CDR1 SGHTA and CDR2 FQGNSA. The CDR3 protein is CASSLVASGGGSTDTQYF. The DNA for the CDR3 is TGTGCCAGCAGCTTAGTGGCTAGCGGGGGAGGTAGCACAGATACGCAGTATTTT.

There are many counts of this clonotype. J is TRBJ2-1 and V is TRBV6-2 or TRBV6-3, with D tentatively TRBD1 (5 bases). The germline V and J ends were trimmed by 3 bases and 5 bases, with 14 bases remaining between them. This CDR3 has 15 amino acids. Germline assignment: CDR1 MNHEY and CDR2 SVGEGT. The CDR3 nucleotides are TGTGCCAGCAGTTATACCAGGGCAGGGAACAATGAGCAGTTCTTC. This encodes CASSYTRAGNNEQFF.

This chain connects TRBV2 to TRBJ1-5; 8 bases fit TRBD1. Germline lookup yields CDR1 SNHLY and CDR2 FYNNEI. This CDR3 region has 14 residues. Trimming cost V 3 bases and J 4 bases; bases outside gene matches: 2. The CDR3 coding sequence is TGTGCCAGCAGTGACAGGGGGCGTAATCAGCCCCAGCATTTT. This codes for CASSDRGRNQPQHF. Combining the CDR3 with reference TRBV2 and TRBJ1-5 gives the whole variable domain EPEVTQTPSHQVTQMGQEVILRCVPISNHLYFYWYRQILGQKVEFLVSFYNNEISEKSEIFDDQFSVERPDGSNFTLKIRSTKLEDSAMYFCASSDRGRNQPQHFGDGTRLSIL.

This clonotype was counted only a few times. The rearrangement joins TRBV28 to TRBJ1-2; 8 bases agree with TRBD1. Germline loops: CDR1 MDHEN, CDR2 SYDVKM. With V trimmed by 6 bases and J by 1 base, 10 bases remained unmatched. This CDR3 is 16 amino acids long. CDR3 sequence reads: CASSRQGLNLNYGYTF. For the CDR3, the DNA is TGTGCCAGCAGCCGACAGGGGCTTAACCTTAACTATGGCTACACCTTC.

This clonotype was found a few times. This sequence joins TRBV6-5 and TRBJ1-2, with 9 bases that match TRBD1. V lost 5 bases and J lost 3; bases outside the gene matches: 13. Germline values: CDR1 MNHEY, CDR2 SVGAGI. CDR3 length equals 17 residues. CDR3 amino acids: CASSPSRDRVLHYGYTF. The CDR3 DNA sequence: TGTGCCAGCAGTCCATCCCGGGACAGGGTTCTGCACTATGGCTACACCTTC.

This clonotype was seen a handful of times. The chain joins TRBV7-8 to TRBJ1-6, with D possibly matching TRBD1 (5 bases). This CDR3 region has 16 residues. CDR1 and CDR2 (germline): SGHVS, FQNEAQ. V dropped 0 bases and J dropped 7 bases, with 13 bases sitting between them. The CDR3 here is CASSLAGGDWNSPLHF. As DNA, the CDR3 is TGTGCCAGCAGCTTAGCTGGGGGAGATTGGAATTCACCCCTCCACTTT.

The rearrangement uses TRBV7-9 and TRBJ1-1; a weak D match, TRBD1 (5 bases). The CDR3 spans 16 residues. Germline V gives CDR1 SEHNR, CDR2 FQNEAQ (reference sequence). With 5 bases removed from V and 3 bases from J, the gap between germline ends came to 19 bases. The CDR3 here is CASSLGPGRGYTEAFF. The CDR3 DNA reads as TGTGCCAGCAGCCTTGGGCCAGGGCGGGGATACACTGAAGCTTTCTTT. Full variable domain (rest looked up from reference TRBV7-9 and TRBJ1-1): DTGVSQNPRHKITKRGQNVTFRCDPISEHNRLYWYRQTLGQGPEFLTYFQNEAQLEKSRLLSDRFSAERPKGSFSTLEIQRTEQGDSAMYLCASSLGPGRGYTEAFFGQGTRLTVV.

The V gene is TRBV3-1, the J gene TRBJ1-2; no firm D call. V lost 4 bases to trimming and J lost 8 bases, with 14 bases between them. CDR3 length: 13 residues. From germline, CDR1 is LGHDT and CDR2 YNNKEL (reference sequence). The CDR3 loop is CASSPSGDFGYTF. The CDR3 nucleotides read TGTGCCAGCAGCCCCAGTGGAGACTTCGGCTACACCTTC. Complete variable domain (other parts from reference TRBV3-1 and TRBJ1-2): DTAVSQTPKYLVTQMGNDKSIKCEQNLGHDTMYWYKQDSKKFLKIMFSYNNKELIINETVPNRFSPKSPDKAHLNLHINSLELGDSAVYFCASSPSGDFGYTFGSGTRLTVV.

This clonotype showed up just a few times. The chain combines TRBV18 with TRBJ2-3; TRBD2 matches 7 bases. V was clipped by 4 bases and J by 2 bases; unmatched bases: 9. CDR3 size: 16 residues. From germline, CDR1 is KGHSH and CDR2 LQKENI. CDR3: CASSRRLAESTDTQYF. The CDR3 DNA follows: TGTGCCAGCTCACGTAGACTAGCCGAATCCACAGATACGCAGTATTTT.

This clonotype came up a few times. This rearrangement joins TRBV7-2 to TRBJ2-5, with 7 bases lining up with TRBD1. Germline loops: CDR1 SGHTA, CDR2 FQGNSA. Trimming removed 2 bases from V and 7 bases from J; junction bases left unmatched: 10. This CDR3 is built from 15 residues. The CDR3: CASSLTVGGFGTQYF. The CDR3 DNA follows: TGTGCCAGCAGCTTAACCGTAGGGGGCTTCGGGACCCAGTACTTC. The full variable domain, its missing parts supplied by reference TRBV7-2 and TRBJ2-5, is GAGVSQSPSNKVTEKGKDVELRCDPISGHTALYWYRQSLGQGLEFLIYFQGNSAPDKSGLPSDRFSAERTGGSVSTLTIQRTQQEDSAVYLCASSLTVGGFGTQYFGPGTRLLVL.

The chain recombines TRBV28 with TRBJ1-2, with unresolved D. The CDR3 consists of 12 residues. Germline loops: CDR1 MDHEN, CDR2 SYDVKM. The ends were cut back, 7 bases at V and 4 bases at J, with 10 bases in the middle. As DNA, the CDR3 is TGTGCCAGCACTTTTGACCCCTATGGCTACACCTTC. It translates to CASTFDPYGYTF.

The CDR3 DNA sequence: TGTGCCAGCAGCGCAAACAATCAGCCCCAGCATTTT. It yields the protein CASSANNQPQHF. The chain uses TRBV7-2 and TRBJ1-5; no reliable D call. From germline, CDR1 is SGHTA and CDR2 FQGNSA. This CDR3 has 12 residues. V lost 5 bases, J lost 3 bases, and 5 bases lay in between. The whole variable domain, remainder taken from reference TRBV7-2 and TRBJ1-5, is GAGVSQSPSNKVTEKGKDVELRCDPISGHTALYWYRQSLGQGLEFLIYFQGNSAPDKSGLPSDRFSAERTGGSVSTLTIQRTQQEDSAVYLCASSANNQPQHFGDGTRLSIL.

The chain carries TRBV7-9 and TRBJ2-3, with D unclear. Trimming stripped 5 bases from V and 4 bases from J, with 13 bases between. Germline loops: CDR1 SEHNR, CDR2 FQNEAQ (reference sequence). CDR3 length equals 14 residues. The CDR3: CASSQRWSSDTQYF. CDR3 bases: TGTGCCAGCAGCCAACGCTGGAGCTCAGATACGCAGTATTTT. The variable domain in full, completed from reference TRBV7-9 and TRBJ2-3, reads DTGVSQNPRHKITKRGQNVTFRCDPISEHNRLYWYRQTLGQGPEFLTYFQNEAQLEKSRLLSDRFSAERPKGSFSTLEIQRTEQGDSAMYLCASSQRWSSDTQYFGPGTRLTVL.

The chain combines TRBV5-1 with TRBJ1-1; TRBD1 is a possible D gene (5 bases). The CDR3 has 18 residues. Trimming removed 0 bases from V and 2 bases from J, with 20 bases in between. In germline, CDR1 is SGHRS, CDR2 YFSETQ. The CDR3 DNA is TGCGCCAGCAGCTTGGCCTATCAAATGGGACTGACCAACACTGAAGCTTTCTTT. Encoded protein: CASSLAYQMGLTNTEAFF. The variable domain in full, completed from reference TRBV5-1 and TRBJ1-1, reads KAGVTQTPRYLIKTRGQQVTLSCSPISGHRSVSWYQQTPGQGLQFLFEYFSETQRNKGNFPGRFSGRQFSNSRSEMNVSTLELGDSALYLCASSLAYQMGLTNTEAFFGQGTRLTVV.

In DNA form, the CDR3 reads TGCGCCAGCAGTGAGGGGGGGGCCGACACCGGGGAGCTGTTTTTT. Residues: CASSEGGADTGELFF. The V call is TRBV10-1, the J call TRBJ2-2; D may be TRBD2 (7 bases). This CDR3 spans 15 amino acids. Germline V gene sequence: CDR1 WNHNN, CDR2 SYGVQD (reference sequence). Trimming pared 2 bases from V and 3 bases from J, leaving 10 bases between.

The V and J genes are TRBV20-1 and TRBJ1-1, with D hard to call. Germline values: CDR1 DFQATT, CDR2 SNEGSKA (reference sequence). The CDR3 length is 11 residues. V shed 5 bases and J shed 3 bases, with 7 bases lying between them. CDR3 amino acids: CSAGVYTEAFF. In DNA form, the CDR3 reads TGCAGTGCTGGGGTCTACACTGAAGCTTTCTTT.

This clonotype was observed many times. J is TRBJ1-1 and V is TRBV28, with 10 bases matching TRBD1. CDR1 and CDR2 (germline): MDHEN, SYDVKM. J was trimmed by 3 bases and V by 5 bases; bases with no gene match: 6. The CDR3 sequence is 15 residues long. The DNA of the CDR3 is TGTGCCAGCAGTCCACTAGGGACAGGGGACACTGAAGCTTTCTTT. Its protein is CASSPLGTGDTEAFF. The full variable domain, in which reference TRBV28 and TRBJ1-1 provide the parts outside the CDR3, is DVKVTQSSRYLVKRTGEKVFLECVQDMDHENMFWYRQDPGLGLRLIYFSYDVKMKEKGDIPEGYSVSREKKERFSLILESASTNQTSMYLCASSPLGTGDTEAFFGQGTRLTVV.

This clonotype was detected only a few times. The chain joins TRBV7-9 to TRBJ2-1; D is perhaps TRBD1 or TRBD2 (5 bases each). This CDR3 has 15 residues. Germline lookup yields CDR1 SEHNR and CDR2 FQNEAQ (reference sequence). The V gene lost 1 base and the J gene lost 2 bases, with 9 bases spanning the gap. In DNA, the CDR3 is TGTGCCAGCAGCTTAGAGGGGACCCCCTACAATGAGCAGTTCTTC. The encoded protein is CASSLEGTPYNEQFF.

The chain uses TRBV29-1 and TRBJ2-1; tentatively, D is TRBD1 (5 bases). The germline gives CDR1 SQVTM, CDR2 ANQGSEA. V was cut by 2 bases and J by 8 bases, with 19 bases left in between. This CDR3 is built from 15 residues. The CDR3 DNA reads TGCAGCGTTGAACTTGTGGTAGGGGCTGACTATGAGCAGTTCTTC. Translation: CSVELVVGADYEQFF.

The CDR3: CASSNGAGTETQYF. Here the CDR3 DNA reads TGTGCCAGCAGTAACGGAGCCGGAACAGAGACCCAGTACTTC. The chain has TRBV6-2 or TRBV6-3 and TRBJ2-5; D gene ambiguous. Trimming stripped 5 bases from V and 4 bases from J, with 14 bases between. Germline CDR1 and CDR2: MNHEY and SVGEGT. The CDR3 spans 14 residues.

The gene calls are TRBV10-3 and TRBJ2-7; no clear D. The CDR3 consists of 13 residues. Looked up from germline, CDR1 is ENHRY and CDR2 is SYGVKD. V lost 8 bases and J 1 base, leaving 12 bases between the germline ends. The CDR3 DNA sequence: TGTGCCATCGGAAAGGAGCTATCCTACGAGCAGTACTTC. Its translation is CAIGKELSYEQYF.

CDR3 nucleotides: TGCGCCAGCAGCTGGTCTAGCGGGGCGGCCCACGAGCAGTTCTTC. It yields the protein CASSWSSGAAHEQFF. V gene TRBV5-1 combines with J gene TRBJ2-1; 9 bases map to TRBD2. This CDR3 contains 15 residues. Germline CDR1 and CDR2: SGHRS and YFSETQ. V shed 3 bases, J shed 10 bases, and the junction held 11 bases outside the gene matches.

The chain recombines TRBV5-1 with TRBJ2-2, with TRBD2 matching over 12 bases. CDR3 length equals 15 residues. The V gene end was trimmed by 7 bases and the J gene end by 4 bases; junction bases not matched to a gene: 5. Germline CDR1 is SGHRS and CDR2 is YFSETQ. CDR3 sequence: CASHTSGGLTGELFF. CDR3 nucleotides: TGCGCCAGCCATACTAGCGGGGGGCTCACCGGGGAGCTGTTTTTT. Full variable domain (remainder filled in from reference TRBV5-1 and TRBJ2-2): KAGVTQTPRYLIKTRGQQVTLSCSPISGHRSVSWYQQTPGQGLQFLFEYFSETQRNKGNFPGRFSGRQFSNSRSEMNVSTLELGDSALYLCASHTSGGLTGELFFGEGSRLTVL.

V gene TRBV28 combines with J gene TRBJ2-3; perhaps TRBD2 as D (5 bases). Trimming cost V 1 base and J 0 bases, with 11 bases left between them. The V gene's germline CDR1 is MDHEN and CDR2 SYDVKM. This CDR3 has 16 residues. The CDR3 loop is CASSLLPGSSTDTQYF. The CDR3 coding sequence is TGTGCCAGCAGTTTATTGCCGGGATCTAGCACAGATACGCAGTATTTT.

This clonotype was seen a few times. V is TRBV9 and J is TRBJ2-3; 8 bases agree with TRBD2. V lost 6 bases and J lost 4; bases outside the gene matches: 7. Looked up from germline, CDR1 is SGDLS and CDR2 is YYNGEE. The CDR3 has 14 amino acids. For the CDR3, the DNA is TGTGCCAGCACCCCCGGGGGGGGCCCAGATACGCAGTATTTT. Residues: CASTPGGGPDTQYF.

The gene calls are TRBV6-6 and TRBJ1-6; D is unresolved. Trimming left V 5 bases short and J 6 bases short, with 5 bases between. The CDR3 length is 12 residues. Germline CDR1 reads MNHNY; CDR2 reads SVGAGI (reference sequence). The CDR3 loop is CASSTPNSPLHF. Written as DNA, the CDR3 is TGTGCCAGCAGTACCCCTAATTCACCCCTCCACTTT.

This clonotype was observed a few times. CDR3: CASSSEYYGYTF. CDR3 nucleotide sequence: TGTGCCAGCAGCTCAGAGTACTATGGCTACACCTTC. This chain joins TRBV11-1 and TRBJ1-2, with D unclear. Germline V gives CDR1 SGHAT, CDR2 FQDESV (reference sequence). CDR3 length equals 12 residues. Trimming pared 4 bases from V and 3 bases from J, leaving 6 bases between.

This clonotype has more than one count but fewer than ten. The chain couples TRBV12-3 or TRBV12-4 to TRBJ2-3; 8 nucleotides align to TRBD1. This CDR3 has 15 residues. V was pared by 6 bases and J by 6 bases, with 11 bases of the junction left unmatched. CDR3 residues: CASSPRDRPGDTQYF. DNA for the CDR3: TGTGCCAGCAGCCCCCGGGACAGGCCAGGGGATACGCAGTATTTT.